These 6 T cell receptor beta chains were all obtained from the same sample, sequenced in a study of shared clonotypes between healthy human individuals. Profiled with immunoSEQ multiplex PCR; TCRdb holds only in-frame clones, not every one. The sample has around 990,000 clones, 60% to 85% seen once. Sequences were obtained from memory CD4+ T cells from PBMCs. Noted subset: CD45RA-negative fraction. The receptor source for this set is a man younger than 35 in good health. Some clones in this sample may be carry-over from other donors' samples.

This clone was picked up a small number of times. The chain links TRBV6-5 to TRBJ1-5; 10 nucleotides agree with TRBD1. V was pared by 4 bases and J by 2 bases, with 5 bases of the junction left unmatched. Germline CDR1 is MNHEY and CDR2 is SVGAGI. The CDR3 loop spans 16 amino acids. CDR3 bases: TGTGCCAGCAGTTTCTACGGGACAGGGGGCAATCAGCCCCAGCATTTT. Its protein is CASSFYGTGGNQPQHF.

The chain joins TRBV5-1 to TRBJ2-3; weak D call: TRBD2 (6 bases). The CDR3 totals 16 residues. Germline V gene data show CDR1 as SGHRS and CDR2 as YFSETQ. Trimming left V 0 bases short and J 2 bases short, with 13 bases between. The CDR3 DNA reads as TGCGCCAGCAGCTTGGGGACGGGAGCGATCACAGATACGCAGTATTTT. Encoded protein: CASSLGTGAITDTQYF.

This clone has a single count. This chain connects TRBV5-4 to TRBJ2-3; 12 bases align to TRBD2. V lost 3 bases to trimming and J lost 6 bases; unmatched junction nucleotides: 5. Germline loops: CDR1 SGHNT, CDR2 YYREEE (reference sequence). The CDR3 extends over 15 amino acids. In nucleotides, the CDR3 is TGTGCCAGCAGCTCGAGACTAGCGGGAGATGATACGCAGTATTTT. Its protein is CASSSRLAGDDTQYF. Supplemented by reference TRBV5-4 and TRBJ2-3, the full variable domain reads ETGVTQSPTHLIKTRGQQVTLRCSSQSGHNTVSWYQQALGQGPQFIFQYYREEENGRGNFPPRFSGLQFPNYSSELNVNALELDDSALYLCASSSRLAGDDTQYFGPGTRLTVL.

This chain joins TRBV2 and TRBJ2-7, with 10 bases that match TRBD2. V dropped 1 base and J dropped 2; count of bases not matched to a gene: 2. This CDR3 is built from 15 residues. CDR1 SNHLY and CDR2 FYNNEI come from the germline V gene. The CDR3 protein is CASSEDLAGAYEQYF. The CDR3 DNA reads TGTGCCAGCAGTGAAGATCTAGCGGGAGCCTACGAGCAGTACTTC.

The V gene is TRBV28, the J gene TRBJ2-2; no clear D gene. In germline, CDR1 is MDHEN, CDR2 SYDVKM. The CDR3 is made up of 14 amino acids. V was clipped by 3 bases and J by 4 bases, with 9 bases between them. The CDR3 DNA reads as TGTGCCAGCAGTTTGTCTCCGGTCACCGGGGAGCTGTTTTTT. Its protein is CASSLSPVTGELFF. The full variable domain, its missing parts supplied by reference TRBV28 and TRBJ2-2, is DVKVTQSSRYLVKRTGEKVFLECVQDMDHENMFWYRQDPGLGLRLIYFSYDVKMKEKGDIPEGYSVSREKKERFSLILESASTNQTSMYLCASSLSPVTGELFFGEGSRLTVL.

As to this clone: Other nucleotide sequences from this sample produce the same CDR3. The chain links TRBV7-2 to TRBJ2-7; D possibly corresponds to TRBD1 (5 bases). Per germline, CDR1 SGHTA and CDR2 FQGNSA. The CDR3 consists of 13 residues. Trimming shortened V by 0 bases and J by 2 bases, and 5 bases separated the two germline ends. The DNA for the CDR3 is TGTGCCAGCAGCTTAGCAGGGGCCTACGAGCAGTACTTC. This codes for CASSLAGAYEQYF.